This is a list of T cell receptor beta chains from one sample in a study of cytomegalovirus exposure and HLA in healthy donors. Assay: immunoSEQ multiplex PCR; the TCRdb copy retains only in-frame clones and omits some. The table has roughly 120,000 clones, about 59% seen once; the top ten hold 8% to 9.5%. The specimen was PBMCs. Receptor source: a woman between 40 and 50 years old in good health and CMV-seropositive. Each CDR3 is given with its conserved first and last residue. The D gene is left open where the match is weak. Only part of the rows carry a size: once, few, many, or a class if the clone is expanded.

j_gene | d_gene | v_gene | abundance | CDR3nt | CDR3aa
TRBJ2-3 | TRBD2 | TRBV5-1 | - | TGCGCCAGCAGCAAACAGCGGGAGGTTAGCACAGATACGCAGTATTTT | CASSKQREVSTDTQYF
TRBJ2-3 | TRBD2 | TRBV30 | - | TGTGCCTGCCGCCGGGGGGCAGATACGCAGTATTTT | CACRRGADTQYF
TRBJ2-2 | TRBD1 | TRBV19 | - | TGTGCCAGTACCCCTTTTGGGACAGGGGAGAACACCGGGGAGCTGTTTTTT | CASTPFGTGENTGELFF
TRBJ2-1 | - | TRBV9 | - | TGTGCCAGCAGCGTAGCAGCGATGGCATTAGAGCAGTTCTTC | CASSVAAMALEQFF
TRBJ1-2 | - | TRBV6-5 | - | TGTGCCAGCACTCTGTCCGTAGGGAGCTATGGCTACACCTTC | CASTLSVGSYGYTF
TRBJ2-5 | - | TRBV27 | - | TGTGCCAGCAGTTTAACGTCATTCGGGACCCAGTACTTC | CASSLTSFGTQYF
TRBJ2-7 | TRBD1 | TRBV19 | - | TGTGCCAGTAGTATTGGACAGGGGGAGACCTACGAGCAGTACTTC | CASSIGQGETYEQYF
TRBJ2-3 | - | TRBV9 | - | TGTGCCAGCAGCGTAGTATTGGGCGGCACAGATACGCAGTATTTT | CASSVVLGGTDTQYF
TRBJ2-1 | - | TRBV11-3 | once | TGTGCCAGCAGCTTTGGGTACGGCAGGGACAATGAGCAGTTCTTC | CASSFGYGRDNEQFF
TRBJ2-7 | TRBD1 | TRBV30 | - | TGTGCCTGGAGTGTCCAGGGGGCCTACGAGCAGTACTTC | CAWSVQGAYEQYF
TRBJ1-3 | - | TRBV25-1 | - | TGTGCCAGCGCCCCGGGGTCTGGAAACACCATATATTTT | CASAPGSGNTIYF
TRBJ1-2 | TRBD1 | TRBV2 | - | TGTGCCAGCAGTGAAGATTGGGACAGCCCGTATGGCTACACCTTC | CASSEDWDSPYGYTF
TRBJ2-1 | TRBD1 | TRBV6-5 | - | TGTGCCAGCAGCCGGACAGGCTACAATGAGCAGTTCTTC | CASSRTGYNEQFF
TRBJ1-3 | - | TRBV19 | - | TGTGCCTCCTTTGGGCTTTCTGGAAACACCATATATTTT | CASFGLSGNTIYF
TRBJ1-2 | TRBD1 | TRBV11-2 | - | TGTGCCAGCAGCTATTCGACAGGGGGGAACTATGGCTACACCTTC | CASSYSTGGNYGYTF
TRBJ1-4 | - | TRBV7-9 | - | TGTGCCAGCACCGGGGGAGGGAGTAACACTAATGAAAAACTGTTTTTT | CASTGGGSNTNEKLFF
TRBJ2-5 | TRBD2 | TRBV15 | - | TGTGCCACCAGCAGAGATCTCGGAGTAGCGGGAGGTGAGGAGACCCAGTACTTC | CATSRDLGVAGGEETQYF
TRBJ1-3 | - | TRBV21-1 | - | TGTGCCAGCAGCTTAAAAAGCCACTGCTTATTCTCTGGAAACACCATATATTTT | CASSLKSHCLFSGNTIYF
TRBJ1-1 | - | TRBV21-1 | few | TGTGCCAGCAGCAACCCAGGCATGAACACTGAAGCTTTCTTT | CASSNPGMNTEAFF
TRBJ2-3 | - | TRBV10-3 | - | TGTGCCATCAGTGAGTCGGATAGCGGAGGGAGCACAGATACGCAGTATTTT | CAISESDSGGSTDTQYF
TRBJ1-1 | - | TRBV7-9 | - | TGTGCCAGCAGCTCTCATAAACCGGGACAAGTTTACACTGAAGCTTTCTTT | CASSSHKPGQVYTEAFF
TRBJ2-1 | TRBD2 | TRBV10-2 | few | TGCGCCAGCAGTGAAGGGGGGACTAGTGGGTTCCGGGGTGAGCAGTTCTTC | CASSEGGTSGFRGEQFF
TRBJ1-2 | TRBD1 | TRBV5-1 | - | TGCGCCAGCAGCACGGGACAGACGTATGGCTACACCTTC | CASSTGQTYGYTF
TRBJ2-7 | - | TRBV6-5 | - | TGTGCCAGCAGTTACTCCGGGACAACCTACGAGCAGTACTTC | CASSYSGTTYEQYF
TRBJ2-5 | - | TRBV7-7 | - | TGTGCCAGCAGCTGGACTATCCAAGAGACCCAGTACTTC | CASSWTIQETQYF
TRBJ2-7 | TRBD2 | TRBV11-2 | - | TGTGCCAGCAGCTTCTCAACGGGACTAGCGGGGCACCCCTACGAGCAGTACTTC | CASSFSTGLAGHPYEQYF
TRBJ2-5 | TRBD1 | TRBV29-1 | - | TGCAGCGTTGAAGACCGGGACAGCTCAGTGGAGACCCAGTACTTC | CSVEDRDSSVETQYF
TRBJ2-7 | - | TRBV7-6 | - | TGTGCCAGCAGCTTAGCTGGCCAGGGGGGCGAGCAGTACTTC | CASSLAGQGGEQYF
TRBJ2-1 | TRBD2 | TRBV7-2 | - | TGTGCCAGCACCCCTTCCGGGAGGGCCTACAATGAGCAGTTCTTC | CASTPSGRAYNEQFF
TRBJ2-1 | TRBD2 | TRBV5-1 | - | TGCGCCAGCAGCTTTGATCTAGCGGCGGGGAATGAGCAGTTCTTC | CASSFDLAAGNEQFF
TRBJ2-7 | TRBD1 | TRBV5-1 | - | TGCGCCAGCAGCTCAACACCGGGACAGGGGGCTGGAGAGCAGTACTTC | CASSSTPGQGAGEQYF
TRBJ2-7 | - | TRBV4-3 | - | TGCGCCAGCAGCCAGGAGATAGCGATTAGCTCCTACGAGCAGTACTTC | CASSQEIAISSYEQYF
TRBJ2-5 | TRBD1 | TRBV28 | few | TGTGCCAGCAGTTTTCCATGGGACAGGTGGGGCGAAGAGACCCAGTACTTC | CASSFPWDRWGEETQYF
TRBJ2-2 | TRBD2 | TRBV6-6 | - | TGTGCCAGCAGTTACCTAGCGGGAGGCGACACCGGGGAGCTGTTTTTT | CASSYLAGGDTGELFF
TRBJ1-5 | - | TRBV5-6 | - | TGTGCCAGCAGCTTGAATCCAGGTCATCAGCCCCAGCATTTT | CASSLNPGHQPQHF
TRBJ1-1 | TRBD1 | TRBV2 | - | TGTGCCAGCAGTGGGCGGGACAGGGGGCCAGATACTGAAGCTTTCTTT | CASSGRDRGPDTEAFF
TRBJ2-5 | TRBD2 | TRBV4-1 | - | TGCGCCAGCAGCGGACTCAGCGGGAGAGGATCGGGGGAGCAGTACTTC | CASSGLSGRGSGEQYF
TRBJ1-6 | - | TRBV27 | few | TGTGCCAGCAGTTTATGGGGGGGGCTAAATTCACCCCTCCACTTT | CASSLWGGLNSPLHF
TRBJ1-5 | TRBD1 | TRBV7-8 | - | TGTGCCAGCAGCCGAGGACAGGGCCCTTTACAGCCCCAGCATTTT | CASSRGQGPLQPQHF
TRBJ2-5 | TRBD2 | TRBV5-8 | - | TGTGCCAGCAGCTTGGAAGACGGGAGGGCAGGGCAAGAGACCCAGTACTTC | CASSLEDGRAGQETQYF
TRBJ2-1 | TRBD2 | TRBV19 | - | TGTGCCACCGGAACTCACACTAGCGGGAGACGGTTCTTC | CATGTHTSGRRFF
TRBJ2-5 | TRBD2 | TRBV6-4 | - | TGTGCCAGCAGGGACCTTTCGGGGGTAGCGGGAGTGGAGACCCAGTACTTC | CASRDLSGVAGVETQYF
TRBJ2-3 | TRBD1 | TRBV5-6 | - | TGTGCCAGCAGGCATCTATACCAGGGGGCCGGAGGGGATACGCAGTATTTT | CASRHLYQGAGGDTQYF
TRBJ1-1 | - | TRBV6-5 | few | TGTGCCAGCAGTTACTTCATGGCAGGGACTGAAGCTTTCTTT | CASSYFMAGTEAFF